The 27 T cell receptor beta chains below were found in one sample sequenced in a study of T cell changes during pregnancy in multiple sclerosis. The method was immunoSEQ multiplex PCR; TCRdb's version includes in-frame clones alone and lacks a portion of them. The data hold tens of thousands of clones, with about nine tenths observed a single time. The material was CD4+ T cells from peripheral blood mononuclear cells, obtained in the first trimester of pregnancy. The receptors were sampled from a female donor with multiple sclerosis, enrolled in a pregnancy study.

The genes are TRBV6-1 and TRBJ1-4; possible D gene TRBD1, 6 bases. Germline CDR1 reads MNHNS; CDR2 reads SASEGT. V lost 3 bases and J lost 8, with 13 bases in between. This CDR3 has 14 residues. The CDR3 loop reads CASSEGGAGEKLFF. Here the CDR3 DNA reads TGTGCCAGCAGTGAGGGGGGGGCAGGAGAAAAACTGTTTTTT.

The chain links TRBV10-3 to TRBJ2-1; TRBD1 aligns across 8 bases. The CDR3 totals 18 residues. V was pared by 4 bases and J by 1 base, with 12 bases of the junction left unmatched. Germline V gene data show CDR1 as ENHRY and CDR2 as SYGVKD. The CDR3 DNA sequence: TGTGCCATCAGTGGACAGGGGATGGGTTCGTTGTCCTACAATGAGCAGTTCTTC. Translating it yields CAISGQGMGSLSYNEQFF.

This clone showed up just once. This chain joins TRBV14 and TRBJ2-3; the match to TRBD2 covers 9 bases. Unmatched junction bases numbered 5, after V lost 4 bases and J lost 3 bases. Germline lookup yields CDR1 SGHDN and CDR2 FVKESK. The length of the CDR3 is 15 residues. The CDR3 region is CASSRKAGGTDTQYF. In nucleotides, the CDR3 is TGTGCCAGCAGCCGTAAAGCGGGGGGTACAGATACGCAGTATTTT.

The genes are TRBV11-3 and TRBJ2-5; D perhaps matches TRBD2 (6 bases). CDR1 and CDR2 from the germline V gene are SGHNT and YENEEA. V lost 5 bases, J lost 3 bases, and 7 bases lay in between. The CDR3 has 12 amino acids. CDR3 loop: CASSPGEETQYF. Here the CDR3 DNA reads TGTGCCAGCAGCCCGGGGGAAGAGACCCAGTACTTC.

This rearrangement joins TRBV15 to TRBJ2-6, with a weak D call TRBD1 (6 bases). Germline V gene data show CDR1 as LNHNV and CDR2 as YYDKDF (reference sequence). The CDR3 spans 15 residues. With 3 bases removed from V and 4 bases from J, the gap between germline ends came to 10 bases. The DNA for the CDR3 is TGTGCCACCAGCAGGACAGGTTCCGGGGCCAACGTCCTGACTTTC. It codes for CATSRTGSGANVLTF.

The chain has TRBV18 and TRBJ2-1; TRBD1 matches at 7 bases. This CDR3 comprises 16 residues. The trim removed 3 bases at V and 0 bases at J, leaving 5 bases unmatched. Per germline, CDR1 KGHSH and CDR2 LQKENI. The CDR3 nucleotides are TGTGCCAGCTCACCTTTGGACAGGAGCTCCTACAATGAGCAGTTCTTC. This codes for CASSPLDRSSYNEQFF. Looking up the rest from reference TRBV18 and TRBJ2-1 gives the full variable domain: NAGVMQNPRHLVRRRGQEARLRCSPMKGHSHVYWYRQLPEEGLKFMVYLQKENIIDESGMPKERFSAEFPKEGPSILRIQQVVRGDSAAYFCASSPLDRSSYNEQFFGPGTRLTVL.

This clone was counted a few times. CDR3 sequence: CASKVNIQGAGGYTF. The CDR3 region has the DNA TGTGCCAGCAAAGTCAACATACAGGGGGCTGGGGGCTACACCTTC. The chain couples TRBV27 to TRBJ1-2; 9 bases fit TRBD1. In germline, CDR1 is MNHEY, CDR2 SMNVEV (reference sequence). CDR3 length: 15 amino acids. The junction had 14 bases not matched to a gene; V was cut back by 7 bases and J by 8 bases.

This chain links TRBV5-5 with TRBJ1-2; 12 nucleotides line up with TRBD1. CDR1 and CDR2 (germline): SGHKS, YYEKEE (reference sequence). J gave up 7 bases and V 6 bases, and 10 bases lay outside the gene matches. CDR3 length: 15 amino acids. The CDR3 coding sequence is TGTGCCAGCATCCCGAGCGGGGACAGGGGGCTTGGCTACACCTTC. This sequence encodes CASIPSGDRGLGYTF.

The chain links TRBV2 to TRBJ2-3; D may be TRBD2 (6 bases). V was cut by 4 bases and J by 5 bases, with 13 bases left in between. The V gene's germline CDR1 is SNHLY and CDR2 FYNNEI. This CDR3 has 14 residues. Here the CDR3 DNA reads TGTGCCAGCAGTGGTCTAGCGTTGGGAGATACGCAGTATTTT. Amino acids: CASSGLALGDTQYF.

This chain links TRBV23-1 with TRBJ1-2; D remains ambiguous. TRBV23-1 qualifies as an ORF whose function is uncertain. CDR3 length: 15 residues. The germline V and J ends were trimmed by 8 bases and 2 bases, with 18 bases remaining between them. The CDR3 region has the DNA TGCGCCAGCCGCCTCGGGTTGGGTGGAAACTATGGCTACACCTTC. Its protein product is CASRLGLGGNYGYTF.

The chain has TRBV28 and TRBJ1-5; possible D gene TRBD1, 5 bases. V lost 4 bases to trimming and J lost 15 bases, with 19 bases between them. Germline CDR1 MDHEN, CDR2 SYDVKM. This CDR3 is built from 13 residues. The CDR3 sequence: CASSSTLDRRRHF. Written as DNA, the CDR3 is TGTGCCAGCAGTTCTACCCTAGACAGACGGAGGCATTTT.

This clone has only one observation. This sequence joins TRBV6-5 and TRBJ1-5; no reliable D call. Germline CDR1 MNHEY, CDR2 SVGAGI. V lost 5 bases to trimming and J lost 7 bases, with 12 bases between them. This CDR3 comprises 13 residues. DNA of the CDR3: TGTGCCAGCAGTCAGAGACGGGGACAGCCCCAGCATTTT. It is translated as CASSQRRGQPQHF.

The chain is built from TRBV28 and TRBJ1-5; 12 bases line up with TRBD1. With V trimmed by 6 bases and J by 7 bases, 10 bases remained unmatched. Germline CDR1 is MDHEN and CDR2 is SYDVKM. The CDR3 loop spans 16 amino acids. The CDR3 sequence: CASSPAGQGALQPQHF. CDR3 nucleotides: TGTGCCAGCAGCCCTGCGGGACAGGGGGCCTTGCAGCCCCAGCATTTT. Combining the CDR3 with reference TRBV28 and TRBJ1-5 gives the whole variable domain DVKVTQSSRYLVKRTGEKVFLECVQDMDHENMFWYRQDPGLGLRLIYFSYDVKMKEKGDIPEGYSVSREKKERFSLILESASTNQTSMYLCASSPAGQGALQPQHFGDGTRLSIL.

The chain couples TRBV19 to TRBJ2-2, with 11 positions matching TRBD2. Germline trimming cut 5 bases from V and 2 bases from J; bases unmatched to any gene: 4. The CDR3 consists of 16 residues. The germline V gene has CDR1 LNHDA and CDR2 SQIVND (reference sequence). Here the CDR3 DNA reads TGTGCCAGTAGTGTAACTAGCGGGGGTAACACCGGGGAGCTGTTTTTT. Its translation: CASSVTSGGNTGELFF.

This rearrangement joins TRBV6-5 to TRBJ2-5; TRBD2 is a possible D gene (6 bases). The CDR3 totals 14 residues. In germline, CDR1 is MNHEY, CDR2 SVGAGI. The V gene lost 6 bases and the J gene lost 1 base, with 12 bases spanning the gap. The CDR3 reads CASSSPGVQETQYF. CDR3 sequence (DNA): TGTGCCAGCAGCAGCCCGGGGGTCCAAGAGACCCAGTACTTC.

CDR3 nucleotide sequence: TGTGCTAGTGGTTTAGTCCTCCAGCGCACCGGGGAGCTGTTTTTT. Translating it yields CASGLVLQRTGELFF. This rearrangement joins TRBV12-5 to TRBJ2-2; D is unclear. The CDR3 has 15 amino acids. Germline V gene data show CDR1 as LGHNT and CDR2 as FRNRAP. The ends were cut back, 3 bases at V and 4 bases at J, with 12 bases in the middle.

The chain recombines TRBV4-1 with TRBJ1-5; D is perhaps TRBD1 (5 bases). V was pared by 1 base and J by 2 bases, with 12 bases between. The CDR3 sequence is 16 residues long. In germline, CDR1 is MGHRA, CDR2 YSYEKL. CDR3 DNA sequence: TGCGCCAGCAGCCAAGGATTGCAGGGCGGCAATCAGCCCCAGCATTTT. It is translated as CASSQGLQGGNQPQHF.

V gene TRBV4-1 combines with J gene TRBJ2-5; 9 bases match TRBD1. The CDR3 covers 15 residues. V shed 1 base, J shed 4 bases, and the junction held 4 bases outside the gene matches. Germline CDR1 reads MGHRA; CDR2 reads YSYEKL. The CDR3 DNA is TGCGCCAGCAGCCAAGTTGACAGGGGGACAGAGACCCAGTACTTC. Encoded protein: CASSQVDRGTETQYF.

The chain combines TRBV5-6 with TRBJ1-5; the D is unclear. V lost 4 bases, J lost 4 bases, and 15 bases lay in between. The CDR3 is made up of 15 amino acids. Germline V CDR1 and CDR2: SGHDT, YYEEEE. Here the CDR3 reads CASSPRGVVNQPQHF. For the CDR3, the DNA is TGTGCCAGCAGCCCCCGAGGCGTTGTTAATCAGCCCCAGCATTTT.

This clone has just one count. V and J are TRBV29-1 and TRBJ1-1; D not certain. Per germline, CDR1 SQVTM and CDR2 ANQGSEA. The germline V and J ends were trimmed by 3 bases and 0 bases, with 8 bases remaining between them. This CDR3 comprises 13 residues. The CDR3 region has the DNA TGCAGCGTTGAGAGATTCCTGAACACTGAAGCTTTCTTT. Translating it yields CSVERFLNTEAFF.

The chain is built from TRBV4-1 and TRBJ1-2; D might be TRBD1 (6 bases). V was trimmed by 2 bases and J by 0 bases, leaving 13 bases between them. The germline V gene encodes CDR1 MGHRA and CDR2 YSYEKL. This CDR3 has 16 residues. CDR3 nucleotide sequence: TGCGCCAGCAGCCAAACCGGACAGCAAGCTAACTATGGCTACACCTTC. Translated, it gives CASSQTGQQANYGYTF.

The J gene is TRBJ2-5, the V gene TRBV28; a weak D match, TRBD2 (5 bases). This CDR3 spans 14 amino acids. Trimming removed 1 base at V and 5 bases at J, with 11 bases between. Looked up from germline, CDR1 is MDHEN and CDR2 is SYDVKM. CDR3 coding DNA: TGTGCCAGCAGTTTATTAACGGGGTCCGAGACCCAGTACTTC. It is translated as CASSLLTGSETQYF.

The chain carries TRBV5-1 and TRBJ2-3; tentative D call: TRBD1 (5 bases). Germline V lookup: CDR1 SGHRS, CDR2 YFSETQ. The V end lost 0 bases, the J end lost 6 bases, and 11 bases lay between the germline ends. The CDR3 runs to 14 residues. In DNA, the CDR3 is TGCGCCAGCAGCTTGGACAGGTCTAAGGATACGCAGTATTTT. It is translated as CASSLDRSKDTQYF. Complete variable domain (other parts from reference TRBV5-1 and TRBJ2-3): KAGVTQTPRYLIKTRGQQVTLSCSPISGHRSVSWYQQTPGQGLQFLFEYFSETQRNKGNFPGRFSGRQFSNSRSEMNVSTLELGDSALYLCASSLDRSKDTQYFGPGTRLTVL.

The J gene is TRBJ1-1, the V gene TRBV18, with D hard to call. CDR1 is KGHSH, CDR2 LQKENI, per germline. The CDR3 has 15 amino acids. Trimming left V 0 bases short and J 5 bases short, with 13 bases between. The CDR3: CASSPPGMAGTEAFF. The CDR3, as DNA: TGTGCCAGCTCACCACCGGGCATGGCGGGGACTGAAGCTTTCTTT.

The V and J genes are TRBV7-2 and TRBJ2-1; tentative D call: TRBD2 (7 bases). Per the germline V gene, CDR1 is SGHTA and CDR2 is FQGNSA. The V end lost 5 bases, the J end lost 8 bases, and 19 bases lay between the germline ends. The CDR3 sequence is 15 residues long. The CDR3 DNA follows: TGTGCCAGCAGCCAAACTAGCGTCCAGGGGCATGAGCAGTTCTTC. This codes for CASSQTSVQGHEQFF.

This rearrangement joins TRBV5-1 to TRBJ2-3, with D possibly being TRBD2 (6 bases). Deletions cut 1 base from V and 6 bases from J, with 15 bases between. Germline CDR1 reads SGHRS; CDR2 reads YFSETQ. The CDR3 is made up of 15 amino acids. This CDR3 is CASSLNGAGRDTQYF. As DNA, the CDR3 is TGCGCCAGCAGCTTGAATGGGGCAGGGAGGGATACGCAGTATTTT.

This clone came up once. This chain uses TRBV19 with TRBJ2-3, with 11 bases matching TRBD2. With V trimmed by 5 bases and J by 0 bases, 4 bases remained unmatched. CDR1 LNHDA and CDR2 SQIVND come from the germline V gene (reference sequence). The CDR3 runs 16 residues. CDR3 nucleotides: TGTGCCAGTAGTCGTGCTAGCGGGAGGAGCACAGATACGCAGTATTTT. Translation gives CASSRASGRSTDTQYF.